Each of the 23 T cell receptor beta chains below was sequenced from the same sample in a study of CD8 T cells in ankylosing spondylitis. Each CDR3 protein gets one entry after TCRdb re-called the 5' RACE reads with MiXCR. The sample consists of around 300,000 distinct CDR3 sequences, roughly 14% of them appearing once. Sequences were obtained from blood, either unsorted or a sorted T cell fraction (not recorded which). The receptors here all came from a male donor with ankylosing spondylitis or in good health (not recorded which).

This chain links TRBV20-1 with TRBJ1-5; perhaps TRBD1 as D (5 bases). CDR3 size: 13 residues. V dropped 4 bases and J dropped 5 bases, with 12 bases sitting between them. CDR1 DFQATT and CDR2 SNEGSKA come from the germline V gene (reference sequence). The CDR3 DNA sequence: TGCAGTGCTACGGGGGGGGTGGATCAGCCCCAGCATTTT. It encodes CSATGGVDQPQHF.

This clonotype has just a few counts. CDR3 region: CASRSRDTQYF. DNA for the CDR3: TGTGCCAGCAGGAGTAGGGATACGCAGTATTTT. The gene calls are TRBV27 and TRBJ2-3; D gene ambiguous. The CDR3 is 11 residues long. V was clipped by 6 bases and J by 6 bases, with 7 bases between them. Germline V gene sequence: CDR1 MNHEY, CDR2 SMNVEV (reference sequence).

There are a few counts of this clonotype. The chain joins TRBV7-9 to TRBJ1-4; 9 nucleotides align to TRBD1. The CDR3 totals 15 residues. J was trimmed by 0 bases and V by 11 bases; bases with no gene match: 7. Germline V gene data show CDR1 as SEHNR and CDR2 as FQNEAQ (reference sequence). The CDR3 loop is CAGEDRGATNEKLFF. CDR3 coding DNA: TGTGCCGGAGAGGACAGGGGTGCAACTAATGAAAAACTGTTTTTT.

In its sample, this clonotype was seen a few times. The chain has TRBV3-1 and TRBJ2-5; TRBD2 might be the D (6 bases). Trimming stripped 8 bases from V and 5 bases from J, with 12 bases between. Germline V gene sequence: CDR1 LGHDT, CDR2 YNNKEL (reference sequence). The CDR3 sequence is 12 residues long. CDR3 protein: CASGGDPETQYF. The CDR3 DNA reads as TGTGCCAGCGGCGGGGATCCGGAGACCCAGTACTTC.

This clonotype was picked up many times. CDR3 in amino acids: CSAAQGGYTF. In DNA form, the CDR3 reads TGCAGCGCCGCGCAGGGGGGCTACACCTTC. The chain recombines TRBV29-1 with TRBJ1-2, with D possibly TRBD1 on 6 matching bases. The CDR3 is 10 amino acids. The ends were cut back, 7 bases at V and 8 bases at J, with 11 bases in the middle. CDR1 is SQVTM and CDR2 is ANQGSEA in the germline V gene.

This clonotype was picked up a small number of times. The V gene is TRBV20-1, the J gene TRBJ1-1; TRBD1 agrees at 8 bases. Germline assignment: CDR1 DFQATT and CDR2 SNEGSKA (reference sequence). The CDR3 consists of 11 residues. The trim removed 2 bases at V and 11 bases at J, leaving 4 bases unmatched. The CDR3 sequence: CSARLDREAFF. The CDR3 region has the DNA TGCAGTGCTAGACTGGACAGGGAGGCTTTCTTT.

This sequence joins TRBV5-1 and TRBJ2-3; 11 bases line up with TRBD2. V lost 4 bases and J lost 2; bases outside the gene matches: 6. From germline, CDR1 is SGHRS and CDR2 YFSETQ. This CDR3 is 16 amino acids long. The CDR3 DNA reads TGCGCCAGCAGCCCCGGGACTAGCGGAAACACAGATACGCAGTATTTT. As protein: CASSPGTSGNTDTQYF. The variable domain in full, completed from reference TRBV5-1 and TRBJ2-3, reads KAGVTQTPRYLIKTRGQQVTLSCSPISGHRSVSWYQQTPGQGLQFLFEYFSETQRNKGNFPGRFSGRQFSNSRSEMNVSTLELGDSALYLCASSPGTSGNTDTQYFGPGTRLTVL.

This clonotype has more than one count but fewer than ten. V gene TRBV5-1 combines with J gene TRBJ2-2; TRBD2 matches at 8 bases. The CDR3 spans 16 residues. Germline CDR1 and CDR2: SGHRS and YFSETQ. V lost 5 bases to trimming and J lost 0 bases; unmatched junction nucleotides: 6. CDR3 in DNA: TGCGCCAGCAGTTACGGGGGGGTAACGAACACCGGGGAGCTGTTTTTT. It yields the protein CASSYGGVTNTGELFF.

This clonotype was observed a few times. The chain employs TRBV29-1 and TRBJ1-2; TRBD1 agrees at 7 bases. The trim removed 6 bases at V and 0 bases at J, leaving 4 bases unmatched. The length of the CDR3 is 13 residues. Per germline, CDR1 SQVTM and CDR2 ANQGSEA. The CDR3 DNA sequence: TGCAGCGTGTGGACAGGCTCTAACTATGGCTACACCTTC. It encodes CSVWTGSNYGYTF.

The J gene is TRBJ2-1, the V gene TRBV15; TRBD2 matches at 11 bases. V lost 0 bases to trimming and J lost 9 bases; unmatched junction nucleotides: 7. The CDR3 extends over 16 amino acids. The germline V gene has CDR1 LNHNV and CDR2 YYDKDF (reference sequence). Written as DNA, the CDR3 is TGTGCCACCAGCAGAGATAGGACTAGCGGGTCCCCTGAGCAGTTCTTC. It is translated as CATSRDRTSGSPEQFF.

The chain joins TRBV7-9 to TRBJ2-3; 12 bases are a match to TRBD2. V shed 7 bases and J 0 bases; nucleotides not matched to a gene: 8. Germline V gives CDR1 SEHNR, CDR2 FQNEAQ (reference sequence). CDR3 length: 17 residues. The DNA of the CDR3 is TGTGCCAGCATCAAACAAGGGACTAGCGGGAGCACAGATACGCAGTATTTT. It codes for CASIKQGTSGSTDTQYF.

This clonotype was found a few times. The chain links TRBV5-1 to TRBJ2-4; D perhaps matches TRBD1 (5 bases). The germline V and J ends were trimmed by 0 bases and 0 bases, with 13 bases remaining between them. CDR1 and CDR2 from the germline V gene are SGHRS and YFSETQ. The CDR3 totals 17 residues. The CDR3 DNA follows: TGCGCCAGCAGCTTGGGGGGCTCAGCTTTAGCCAAAAACATTCAGTACTTC. Translation: CASSLGGSALAKNIQYF.

This clonotype appeared a single time. The CDR3 DNA sequence: TGCAGCGCCTCTCCGGGACTAGCGGGGGGCCGCTACAATGAGCAGTTCTTC. This sequence encodes CSASPGLAGGRYNEQFF. The chain couples TRBV20-1 to TRBJ2-1; 15 positions match TRBD2. CDR3 length: 17 amino acids. The germline gives CDR1 DFQATT, CDR2 SNEGSKA (reference sequence).

The chain employs TRBV5-1 and TRBJ2-3; 7 bases are shared with TRBD1. Trimming removed 2 bases from V and 0 bases from J; junction bases left unmatched: 12. This CDR3 spans 18 amino acids. Germline V lookup: CDR1 SGHRS, CDR2 YFSETQ. The CDR3: CASSFTGTAASSTDTQYF. CDR3 DNA sequence: TGCGCCAGCAGCTTTACCGGGACAGCCGCCTCTAGCACAGATACGCAGTATTTT.

This clonotype was counted between two and nine times. V usage is TRBV7-2 and J usage is TRBJ2-7, with D hard to call. This CDR3 region has 15 residues. CDR1 is SGHTA, CDR2 FQGNSA, per germline. V dropped 1 base and J dropped 0 bases, with 10 bases sitting between them. CDR3 DNA sequence: TGTGCCAGCAGCTTAGTTGGCAGGAGCTCCTACGAGCAGTACTTC. This translates into CASSLVGRSSYEQYF. The variable domain in full, completed from reference TRBV7-2 and TRBJ2-7, reads GAGVSQSPSNKVTEKGKDVELRCDPISGHTALYWYRQSLGQGLEFLIYFQGNSAPDKSGLPSDRFSAERTGGSVSTLTIQRTQQEDSAVYLCASSLVGRSSYEQYFGPGTRLTVT.

This sequence joins TRBV10-1 and TRBJ2-1, with D maybe TRBD1 (5 bases). V lost 3 bases, J lost 7 bases, and 13 bases lay in between. Germline V gene sequence: CDR1 WNHNN, CDR2 SYGVQD (reference sequence). The CDR3 is 14 amino acids. The CDR3 DNA is TGCGCCAGCAGTGAAAGGCGACAGCCGAATGAGCAGTTCTTC. It codes for CASSERRQPNEQFF.

This clonotype was observed a handful of times. The V call is TRBV18, the J call TRBJ1-1, with unresolved D. The CDR3 totals 14 residues. Germline V gene lookup returns CDR1 KGHSH and CDR2 LQKENI. V was clipped by 3 bases and J by 6 bases, with 14 bases between them. CDR3 loop: CASSPRDGRAEAFF. CDR3 sequence (DNA): TGTGCCAGCTCACCTCGCGATGGGAGGGCTGAAGCTTTCTTT. Together with reference TRBV18 and TRBJ1-1, the CDR3 gives the full variable domain: NAGVMQNPRHLVRRRGQEARLRCSPMKGHSHVYWYRQLPEEGLKFMVYLQKENIIDESGMPKERFSAEFPKEGPSILRIQQVVRGDSAAYFCASSPRDGRAEAFFGQGTRLTVV.

This clonotype was recorded a few times. The rearrangement links TRBV4-2 to TRBJ2-3; 8 bases match TRBD2. This CDR3 comprises 18 residues. V lost 4 bases, J lost 11 bases, and 23 bases stayed unmatched. Germline lookup yields CDR1 LGHNA and CDR2 YNFKEQ. The CDR3 protein is CASSPEGVRSGGGHEQYF. CDR3 bases: TGTGCCAGCAGCCCCGAGGGCGTTCGGAGCGGGGGCGGGCATGAGCAGTATTTT.

This clonotype was seen a few times. V is TRBV2 and J is TRBJ1-1; no reliable D call. Per germline, CDR1 SNHLY and CDR2 FYNNEI. Trimming stripped 8 bases from V and 5 bases from J, with 12 bases between. The CDR3 totals 12 residues. CDR3 in DNA: TGTGCCAGCGTACCCTTGGGGACTGAAGCTTTCTTT. Encoded protein: CASVPLGTEAFF. Full variable domain (outside the CDR3, taken from reference TRBV2 and TRBJ1-1): EPEVTQTPSHQVTQMGQEVILRCVPISNHLYFYWYRQILGQKVEFLVSFYNNEISEKSEIFDDQFSVERPDGSNFTLKIRSTKLEDSAMYFCASVPLGTEAFFGQGTRLTVV.

The genes are TRBV5-5 and TRBJ1-6; D might be TRBD1 (6 bases). The CDR3 is made up of 17 amino acids. Germline V gene lookup returns CDR1 SGHKS and CDR2 YYEKEE (reference sequence). The germline V and J ends were trimmed by 2 bases and 3 bases, with 15 bases remaining between them. CDR3 in amino acids: CASSLLGGQIYNSPLHF. Here the CDR3 DNA reads TGTGCCAGCAGCTTACTCGGAGGACAGATCTATAATTCACCCCTCCACTTT. Full variable domain (remainder filled in from reference TRBV5-5 and TRBJ1-6): DAGVTQSPTHLIKTRGQQVTLRCSPISGHKSVSWYQQVLGQGPQFIFQYYEKEERGRGNFPDRFSARQFPNYSSELNVNALLLGDSALYLCASSLLGGQIYNSPLHFGNGTRLTVT.

This clonotype showed up just a few times. The chain links TRBV11-2 to TRBJ1-3; 7 bases match TRBD1. This CDR3 has 16 amino acids. With V trimmed by 6 bases and J by 0 bases, 8 bases remained unmatched. Germline lookup yields CDR1 SGHAT and CDR2 FQNNGV. For the CDR3, the DNA is TGTGCCAGCAGGGACCTGAACAGGGGCTCTGGAAACACCATATATTTT. It translates to CASRDLNRGSGNTIYF.

The chain uses TRBV20-1 and TRBJ2-7, with D perhaps matching TRBD1 or TRBD2 (6 bases each). Germline V gene data show CDR1 as DFQATT and CDR2 as SNEGSKA (reference sequence). CDR3 length: 13 amino acids. V gave up 8 bases and J gave up 2 bases, with 16 bases separating them. CDR3 protein: CSTGGATPYEQYF. CDR3 nucleotides: TGCAGTACCGGGGGCGCGACCCCCTACGAGCAGTACTTC.

In its sample, this clonotype was seen a few times. V gene TRBV19 combines with J gene TRBJ1-1; D possibly corresponds to TRBD1 (6 bases). CDR3 size: 17 residues. The germline V and J ends were trimmed by 5 bases and 0 bases, with 19 bases remaining between them. The germline V gene encodes CDR1 LNHDA and CDR2 SQIVND (reference sequence). CDR3 loop: CASSSDRLGPLNTEAFF. CDR3 sequence (DNA): TGTGCCAGTAGTTCAGACAGGTTGGGGCCTTTGAACACTGAAGCTTTCTTT. The full variable domain, rest sourced from reference TRBV19 and TRBJ1-1, is DGGITQSPKYLFRKEGQNVTLSCEQNLNHDAMYWYRQDPGQGLRLIYYSQIVNDFQKGDIAEGYSVSREKKESFPLTVTSAQKNPTAFYLCASSSDRLGPLNTEAFFGQGTRLTVV.